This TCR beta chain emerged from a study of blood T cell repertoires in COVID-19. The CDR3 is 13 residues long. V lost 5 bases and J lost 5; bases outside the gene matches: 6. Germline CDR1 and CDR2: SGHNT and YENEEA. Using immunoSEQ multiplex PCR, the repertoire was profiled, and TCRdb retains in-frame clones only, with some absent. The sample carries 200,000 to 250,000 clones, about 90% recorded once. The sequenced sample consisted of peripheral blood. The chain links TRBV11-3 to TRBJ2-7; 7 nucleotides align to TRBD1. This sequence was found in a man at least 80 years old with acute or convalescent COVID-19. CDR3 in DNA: TGTGCCAGCAGCCGAGGACAGGCGGACGAGCAGTACTTC. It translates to CASSRGQADEQYF.